The entry below gives a single T cell receptor (beta chain) sequence along with its context. Its matching antigen is unknown. The junction departs from germline at one end; a sequencing error may be responsible. The CDR3 loop spans 17 amino acids. Germline CDR1 reads SGHAT; CDR2 reads FQNNGV. The sample comes from a study of tumor-infiltrating lymphocytes in primary liver carcinoma. The study extracted blood RNA from unsorted whole blood and also extracted germline DNA. General observations from the study: Being bulk and unsorted, samples allowed no CD4+ and CD8+ repertoire comparison.

The authors made TCR beta cDNA from approximately 500 ng total RNA with a constant-region primer. For TCR beta, libraries were produced by three nested multiplex PCR rounds using slightly modified ARM-PCR. Primers for the first two PCR rounds were TRBV1-TRBV30 forward primers and a C-beta reverse primer (10 cycles per round). A single record per CDR3 protein comes from TCRdb applying MiXCR to the multiplex PCR reads. The sample contains about 200,000 distinct CDR3 sequences, around 60% of which appear only once. This chain joins TRBV11-2 and TRBJ2-3, with D possibly TRBD1 on 6 matching bases. This receptor was obtained from a woman aged 55-70 years with primary liver carcinoma and hepatitis B virus infection. The sequenced sample consisted of peripheral blood. CDR3 DNA sequence: TGTGCTAGCAGCTTAGGACCAGGGACACTCTCCAGAGATACGCAGTATTTT. It encodes CASSLGPGTLSRDTQYF.